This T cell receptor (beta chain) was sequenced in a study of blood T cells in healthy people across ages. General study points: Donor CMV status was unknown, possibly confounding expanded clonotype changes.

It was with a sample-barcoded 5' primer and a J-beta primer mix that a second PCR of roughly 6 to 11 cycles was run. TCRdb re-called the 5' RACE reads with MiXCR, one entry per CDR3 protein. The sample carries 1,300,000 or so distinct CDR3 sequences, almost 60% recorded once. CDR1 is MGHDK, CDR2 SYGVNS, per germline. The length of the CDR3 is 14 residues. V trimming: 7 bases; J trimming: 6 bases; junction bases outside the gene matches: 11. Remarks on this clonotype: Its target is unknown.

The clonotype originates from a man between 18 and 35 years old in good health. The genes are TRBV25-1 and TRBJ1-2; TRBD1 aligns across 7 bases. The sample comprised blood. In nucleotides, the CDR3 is TGTGCCAGCATCCCGGGTGGGACAGACCATGGCTACACCTTC. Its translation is CASIPGGTDHGYTF.